Sequencing of this TCR beta chain was carried out in a study of identical twins. The germline V gene has CDR1 MNHEY and CDR2 SMNVEV (reference sequence). J lost 4 bases, V lost 4 bases, and 10 bases had no gene match. There are 16 residues in the CDR3. One entry per CDR3 protein results from TCRdb running MiXCR on the 5' RACE reads. The data show more than 400,000 distinct CDR3 sequences, 12% to 15% seen once. Findings of the study overall: Its conclusions, products of cross-sectional statistical analysis, did not come from following the same donors.

Comment on this clonotype: Its antigen is unknown.

The data also belong to a second study, concerning yellow fever vaccine responses in identical twins.

The source is a woman aged 18-35 years in good health. The chain carries TRBV27 and TRBJ2-5; 9 nucleotides agree with TRBD1. Material for sequencing was CD4+ T cells sorted from blood. CDR3 in amino acids: CASSSTGTGIGETQYF. The CDR3 DNA reads TGTGCCAGCAGTTCAACCGGGACAGGGATTGGAGAGACCCAGTACTTC.